Listed here are 30 T cell receptor beta chains from one sample, sequenced in a study of shared clonotypes between healthy human individuals. Profiling relied on immunoSEQ multiplex PCR, and the TCRdb table lists in-frame clones only, not all of them. The sample shows 2 million to 2.5 million clones, about 94% of them seen only once. Source material: naive CD4+ T cells sorted from blood. Sample subset: CD45RA+ positively selected. The receptors derive from a man younger than 30 in good health.

The rearrangement joins TRBV9 to TRBJ1-6, with D perhaps TRBD1 (6 bases). The ends were cut back, 7 bases at V and 7 bases at J, with 15 bases in the middle. Germline loops: CDR1 SGDLS, CDR2 YYNGEE. This CDR3 comprises 14 residues. DNA of the CDR3: TGTGCCAGCGGACCGGGACACAACAATTCACCCCTCCACTTT. Its protein product is CASGPGHNNSPLHF.

This clone was recorded once. The rearrangement links TRBV7-8 to TRBJ2-7; 8 bases are a match to TRBD1. CDR1 is SGHVS and CDR2 is FQNEAQ in the germline V gene. Trimming cost V 6 bases and J 5 bases; bases outside gene matches: 12. This CDR3 is built from 15 residues. In nucleotides, the CDR3 is TGTGCCAGCAGGTCCGAGCCCAGGGGGCCAGACGAGCAGTACTTC. Residues: CASRSEPRGPDEQYF.

V gene TRBV5-4 combines with J gene TRBJ2-3, with TRBD2 matching over 8 bases. The CDR3 covers 15 residues. V shed 5 bases, J shed 4 bases, and the junction held 9 bases outside the gene matches. CDR1 and CDR2 from the germline V gene are SGHNT and YYREEE (reference sequence). The CDR3 here is CASSPGTRAADTQYF. The CDR3 bases are TGTGCCAGCAGTCCCGGGACTAGGGCGGCAGATACGCAGTATTTT.

As regards this clone: The same CDR3 arises from other DNA sequences in this sample as well. The chain joins TRBV5-1 to TRBJ2-2; possibly TRBD1 for D (5 bases). The CDR3 has 15 residues. Deletions cut 0 bases from V and 4 bases from J, with 10 bases between. Germline V CDR1 and CDR2: SGHRS, YFSETQ. The CDR3 here is CASSLGQGGTGELFF. The CDR3 DNA is TGCGCCAGCAGCTTGGGTCAGGGTGGCACCGGGGAGCTGTTTTTT.

DNA for the CDR3: TGTGCCAGCAGCCCCCTAGGGGAGGGGACTCAGCCCCAGCATTTT. It encodes CASSPLGEGTQPQHF. This chain links TRBV9 with TRBJ1-5; TRBD1 is a possible D gene (5 bases). V dropped 4 bases and J dropped 6 bases, with 17 bases sitting between them. Germline assignment: CDR1 SGDLS and CDR2 YYNGEE. The CDR3 runs to 15 residues.

V and J are TRBV29-1 and TRBJ2-2; D perhaps matches TRBD1 (8 bases). This CDR3 has 14 amino acids. V dropped 8 bases and J dropped 5 bases, with 18 bases sitting between them. CDR1 is SQVTM, CDR2 ANQGSEA, per germline. As DNA, the CDR3 is TGCAGCACGGGGGGTCAGGGGGCAACCGGGGAGCTGTTTTTT. It translates to CSTGGQGATGELFF.

V usage is TRBV6-5 and J usage is TRBJ2-7; 14 nucleotides align to TRBD2. The V gene's germline CDR1 is MNHEY and CDR2 SVGAGI. The J segment lost 0 bases and the V segment lost 5 bases, leaving 0 bases of the junction unmatched. CDR3 length equals 15 residues. CDR3 protein: CASSGTSGSSYEQYF. The DNA of the CDR3 is TGTGCCAGCAGTGGGACTAGCGGGAGCTCCTACGAGCAGTACTTC.

The CDR3 loop is CASIKGQGDDEQFF. Here the CDR3 DNA reads TGTGCCAGCATAAAGGGACAGGGGGACGATGAGCAGTTCTTC. The chain links TRBV6-1 to TRBJ2-1; 11 bases align to TRBD1. J lost 8 bases, V lost 7 bases, and 7 bases had no gene match. Germline V lookup: CDR1 MNHNS, CDR2 SASEGT. CDR3 length equals 14 residues.

The V call is TRBV7-2, the J call TRBJ2-7; tentative D call: TRBD1 (5 bases). Between the trimmed V and J ends, which lost 5 bases and 5 bases, there was a span of 16 bases. The CDR3 is 14 residues long. Germline values: CDR1 SGHTA, CDR2 FQGNSA. CDR3: CASSPPGFKDEQYF. CDR3 nucleotides: TGTGCCAGCAGCCCCCCAGGGTTCAAGGACGAGCAGTACTTC.

The rearrangement uses TRBV18 and TRBJ2-1; D gene unclear. The CDR3 is 14 amino acids. Trimming removed 2 bases from V and 5 bases from J, with 10 bases in between. Germline values: CDR1 KGHSH, CDR2 LQKENI. The CDR3, as DNA: TGTGCCAGCTCACCAGTTCACGGACACAATGAGCAGTTCTTC. Amino acid sequence: CASSPVHGHNEQFF.

In nucleotides, the CDR3 is TGTGCCAGCAGCCCCCCAGGGCTCGGCACAGATACGCAGTATTTT. Translated, it gives CASSPPGLGTDTQYF. The chain carries TRBV6-5 and TRBJ2-3; perhaps TRBD1 as D (5 bases). V was shortened by 6 bases and J by 1 base, with 14 bases between the two germline ends. The germline gives CDR1 MNHEY, CDR2 SVGAGI. This CDR3 has 15 amino acids.

The chain carries TRBV5-1 and TRBJ2-1; 8 nucleotides match TRBD1. This CDR3 is built from 16 residues. Trimming cost V 4 bases and J 7 bases; bases outside gene matches: 13. Germline V gene sequence: CDR1 SGHRS, CDR2 YFSETQ. The CDR3 sequence is CASSRPGTGAGNEQFF. The CDR3 DNA reads as TGCGCCAGCAGCCGCCCCGGGACAGGAGCTGGAAATGAGCAGTTCTTC. The full variable domain, its missing parts supplied by reference TRBV5-1 and TRBJ2-1, is KAGVTQTPRYLIKTRGQQVTLSCSPISGHRSVSWYQQTPGQGLQFLFEYFSETQRNKGNFPGRFSGRQFSNSRSEMNVSTLELGDSALYLCASSRPGTGAGNEQFFGPGTRLTVL.

This clone showed up just once. V and J are TRBV29-1 and TRBJ2-7; 8 bases are shared with TRBD1. This CDR3 spans 15 amino acids. V lost 1 base and J lost 0; bases outside the gene matches: 5. CDR1 is SQVTM and CDR2 is ANQGSEA in the germline V gene. The CDR3 sequence: CSVEGTGKSSYEQYF. The CDR3 nucleotides read TGCAGCGTTGAAGGGACAGGGAAAAGCTCCTACGAGCAGTACTTC.

The CDR3 nucleotides read TGTGCCAGCAGCTTAAGTTCTGGGATCCAAGAGACCCAGTACTTC. It encodes CASSLSSGIQETQYF. The chain couples TRBV7-3 to TRBJ2-5; D unclear. CDR3 length: 15 residues. Trimming took 1 base from V and 1 from J, leaving 10 bases between them. Germline lookup yields CDR1 SGHTA and CDR2 FQGTGA. The variable domain in full, completed from reference TRBV7-3 and TRBJ2-5, reads GAGVSQTPSNKVTEKGKYVELRCDPISGHTALYWYRQSLGQGPEFLIYFQGTGAADDSGLPNDRFFAVRPEGSVSTLKIQRTERGDSAVYLCASSLSSGIQETQYFGPGTRLLVL.

As regards this clone: This sample also contains other DNA sequences that code for the same CDR3. This sequence joins TRBV18 and TRBJ2-2; D not certain. Germline loops: CDR1 KGHSH, CDR2 LQKENI. CDR3 size: 12 residues. Deletions cut 3 bases from V and 5 bases from J, with 4 bases between. The CDR3 reads CASSPLTGELFF. The CDR3 DNA reads TGTGCCAGCTCACCTCTAACCGGGGAGCTGTTTTTT.

The rearrangement links TRBV6-5 to TRBJ1-1; D call uncertain. Deletions cut 1 base from V and 0 bases from J, with 9 bases between. This CDR3 is built from 15 residues. The germline CDR1 and CDR2 sequences are MNHEY and SVGAGI. The CDR3 protein is CASSYFGRLNTEAFF. CDR3 nucleotide sequence: TGTGCCAGCAGTTACTTTGGCAGACTGAACACTGAAGCTTTCTTT.

This chain uses TRBV7-9 with TRBJ1-5; 8 bases fit TRBD1. The germline V gene encodes CDR1 SEHNR and CDR2 FQNEAQ (reference sequence). This CDR3 spans 16 amino acids. The junction had 9 bases not matched to a gene; V was cut back by 1 base and J by 7 bases. DNA of the CDR3: TGTGCCAGCAGCTTAGGGGGACAGGCCCGCGGGCAGCCCCAGCATTTT. This translates into CASSLGGQARGQPQHF.

V and J are TRBV19 and TRBJ2-5; 11 positions match TRBD2. This CDR3 is built from 13 residues. The trim removed 7 bases at V and 3 bases at J, leaving 1 base unmatched. Per germline, CDR1 LNHDA and CDR2 SQIVND (reference sequence). CDR3 nucleotides: TGTGCCAGTAAGGGACTAGCGGAAGAGACCCAGTACTTC. Its protein product is CASKGLAEETQYF.

The V and J genes are TRBV10-3 and TRBJ2-3; TRBD2 aligns across 9 bases. Trimming took 3 bases from V and 2 from J; bases not matched to a gene: 12. The germline CDR1 and CDR2 sequences are ENHRY and SYGVKD. The CDR3 runs to 18 residues. The CDR3 DNA follows: TGTGCCATCAGTGAAGTTGCGGGAGGGCCCCAAGTCACAGATACGCAGTATTTT. Its translation: CAISEVAGGPQVTDTQYF.

This clone was picked up one time. V usage is TRBV11-2 and J usage is TRBJ2-3; 8 bases fit TRBD2. The CDR3 sequence is 15 residues long. Germline values: CDR1 SGHAT, CDR2 FQNNGV. The trim removed 7 bases at V and 0 bases at J, leaving 6 bases unmatched. DNA of the CDR3: TGTGCCAGCACCGAACTAGCGGATAGCACAGATACGCAGTATTTT. Encoded protein: CASTELADSTDTQYF.

This chain joins TRBV5-1 and TRBJ1-5, with 7 bases identical to TRBD1. Germline values: CDR1 SGHRS, CDR2 YFSETQ. V shed 4 bases, J shed 7 bases, and the junction held 11 bases outside the gene matches. There are 15 residues in the CDR3. CDR3 DNA: TGCGCCAGCAGCGCCTATACAGGGGTAGGGCAGCCCCAGCATTTT. It translates to CASSAYTGVGQPQHF.

The J gene is TRBJ2-7, the V gene TRBV6-1, with D possibly being TRBD1 or TRBD2 (5 bases each). Germline CDR1 MNHNS, CDR2 SASEGT. The CDR3 extends over 13 amino acids. V lost 8 bases and J 6 bases, leaving 17 bases between the germline ends. CDR3 in amino acids: CASGGQGVSEQYF. CDR3 sequence (DNA): TGTGCCAGCGGAGGCCAGGGAGTTTCCGAGCAGTACTTC.

The gene calls are TRBV18 and TRBJ2-7, with 9 bases matching TRBD2. The CDR3 is 15 amino acids. The germline V gene has CDR1 KGHSH and CDR2 LQKENI. Trimming took 5 bases from V and 5 from J; bases not matched to a gene: 10. The CDR3 DNA is TGTGCCAGCTCAGATGGGGGACTAGCTAACCACGAGCAGTACTTC. Translating it yields CASSDGGLANHEQYF.

This sequence joins TRBV6-1 and TRBJ2-7, with D uncertain. Trimming stripped 1 base from V and 7 bases from J, with 8 bases between. The germline V gene has CDR1 MNHNS and CDR2 SASEGT. The CDR3 is 12 amino acids. CDR3 sequence (DNA): TGTGCCAGCAGTGAAGGTGGGCGGGAGCAGTACTTC. It is translated as CASSEGGREQYF.

About this clone: Other DNA sequences in this specimen translate into the identical CDR3. CDR3 region: CASSEARGTEAFF. DNA of the CDR3: TGTGCCAGCAGTGAAGCCCGGGGGACTGAAGCTTTCTTT. This rearrangement joins TRBV6-1 to TRBJ1-1, with a tentative D call TRBD1 (5 bases). The CDR3 spans 13 residues. In germline, CDR1 is MNHNS, CDR2 SASEGT. V was shortened by 0 bases and J by 5 bases, with 7 bases between the two germline ends.

The rearrangement uses TRBV27 and TRBJ2-7, with 8 positions matching TRBD1. Trimming removed 7 bases from V and 7 bases from J; junction bases left unmatched: 15. Germline CDR1 is MNHEY and CDR2 is SMNVEV (reference sequence). The CDR3 length is 15 residues. Here the CDR3 DNA reads TGTGCCAGCACGCGTCTCGGACAGGGCGTCAAAGAGCAGTACTTC. This translates into CASTRLGQGVKEQYF.

V usage is TRBV7-9 and J usage is TRBJ1-1; the D is unclear. Germline CDR1 and CDR2: SEHNR and FQNEAQ (reference sequence). CDR3 length: 13 amino acids. V was clipped by 0 bases and J by 0 bases, with 2 bases between them. The CDR3: CASSLAMNTEAFF. CDR3 nucleotides: TGTGCCAGCAGCTTAGCCATGAACACTGAAGCTTTCTTT.

The J gene is TRBJ2-5, the V gene TRBV4-3; 7 nucleotides align to TRBD2. The V gene's germline CDR1 is LGHNA and CDR2 YSLEER. The CDR3 loop spans 15 amino acids. The J segment lost 3 bases and the V segment lost 3 bases, leaving 7 bases of the junction unmatched. CDR3 protein: CASSHGHREEETQYF. The CDR3 DNA reads TGCGCCAGCAGCCACGGGCACCGGGAGGAAGAGACCCAGTACTTC.

V and J are TRBV11-3 and TRBJ2-7; no firm D call. V dropped 6 bases and J dropped 2 bases, with 14 bases sitting between them. There are 14 residues in the CDR3. Per germline, CDR1 SGHNT and CDR2 YENEEA. CDR3 nucleotides: TGTGCCAGCAGGCCGTTCACGACCGCCTACGAGCAGTACTTC. Residues: CASRPFTTAYEQYF.

A remark on this clone: The sample has other DNA sequences that encode this CDR3 too. The genes are TRBV6-5 and TRBJ2-2; D unresolved. The V end was cut by 6 bases, the J end by 3 bases, with 2 bases between. The CDR3 contains 11 residues. Germline V gives CDR1 MNHEY, CDR2 SVGAGI. The CDR3 sequence: CASSDTGELFF. The CDR3 nucleotides read TGTGCCAGCAGCGACACCGGGGAGCTGTTTTTT.